The rows below give T cell receptor beta chains drawn from one sample of a study of shared clonotypes between healthy human individuals. TCRdb keeps only in-frame clones here, not all; method: immunoSEQ multiplex PCR. The data contain some 980,000 clones, over 75% of them singletons. The sequencing sample was made of memory CD4+ T cells sorted from blood. The receptor set was obtained from a man aged 18 to 30 in good health. Each CDR3 is given with its conserved first and last residue. Each record gives: clone size, V gene, D gene, J gene, CDR3 protein, CDR3 DNA. A D gene is named only where the DNA matches it firmly. Not all rows give a size; the values are once, few, many and, for expanded clones, a class.

NA	TRBV7-9	NA	TRBJ1-4	CASSLVLLTGAYEKLFF	TGTGCCAGCAGCTTAGTACTCCTGACAGGAGCGTATGAAAAACTGTTTTTT
NA	TRBV6-5	NA	TRBJ1-1	CASSYLRWARNTEAFF	TGTGCCAGCAGTTACCTAAGGTGGGCAAGGAACACTGAAGCTTTCTTT
NA	TRBV5-8	NA	TRBJ2-3	CASSSLRGSDTQYF	TGTGCCAGCAGCTCCCTCAGGGGATCAGATACGCAGTATTTT
once	TRBV7-2	NA	TRBJ1-2	CASSLARGSYYGYTF	TGTGCCAGCAGCTTAGCTCGGGGGTCCTACTATGGCTACACCTTC
NA	TRBV25-1	NA	TRBJ1-5	CASSGNRNNQPQHF	TGTGCCAGCAGTGGGAACAGAAACAATCAGCCCCAGCATTTT
NA	TRBV2	TRBD2	TRBJ2-5	CASNQRGQETQYF	TGTGCCAGCAATCAGCGGGGCCAAGAGACCCAGTACTTC
NA	TRBV18	TRBD1	TRBJ2-4	CASSLRTGGAVDKNIQYF	TGTGCCAGCTCATTGAGGACAGGGGGGGCCGTTGACAAAAACATTCAGTACTTC
NA	TRBV30	NA	TRBJ2-3	CAWSLGGREDTQYF	TGTGCCTGGAGTCTCGGGGGGCGAGAAGATACGCAGTATTTT
once	TRBV10-1	TRBD2	TRBJ2-3	CASSVSGASDTQYF	TGCGCCAGCAGTGTCAGCGGGGCCTCAGATACGCAGTATTTT
NA	TRBV5-4	TRBD2	TRBJ2-5	CASSSSGGKETQYF	TGTGCCAGCAGCTCTAGCGGGGGGAAAGAGACCCAGTACTTC
NA	TRBV6-1	TRBD1	TRBJ1-2	CASSEGQTGVGGYTF	TGTGCCAGCAGTGAAGGTCAGACAGGGGTCGGTGGCTACACCTTC
NA	TRBV18	TRBD1	TRBJ2-7	CASSPRTGTQYF	TGTGCCAGCTCACCCAGGACAGGTACGCAGTACTTC
NA	TRBV2	TRBD1	TRBJ2-7	CASTSGTGVYEQYF	TGTGCCAGCACGAGCGGGACAGGGGTCTACGAGCAGTACTTC
NA	TRBV2	NA	TRBJ2-5	CASSGGWARIPRETQYF	TGTGCCAGCAGTGGGGGGTGGGCTAGGATCCCTAGGGAGACCCAGTACTTC
NA	TRBV19	NA	TRBJ2-3	CASRGPWLPDTQYF	TGTGCCAGTAGAGGACCTTGGCTCCCAGATACGCAGTATTTT
NA	TRBV10-3	NA	TRBJ2-2	CAISESASVNTGELFF	TGTGCCATCAGTGAGTCGGCTAGCGTAAACACCGGGGAGCTGTTTTTT
NA	TRBV5-1	NA	TRBJ1-3	CASSIGASSGNTIYF	TGCGCCAGCAGCATCGGCGCCAGCTCTGGAAACACCATATATTTT
NA	TRBV5-6	NA	TRBJ1-2	CASSLQSGGNYGYTF	TGTGCCAGCAGCCTCCAAAGTGGAGGTAACTATGGCTACACCTTC
NA	TRBV29-1	NA	TRBJ1-5	CSVRGNQPQHF	TGCAGCGTTCGGGGGAATCAGCCCCAGCATTTT
NA	TRBV5-1	NA	TRBJ2-4	CASSLGDQGNIQYF	TGCGCCAGCAGCTTAGGGGATCAGGGAAACATTCAGTACTTC
few	TRBV15	NA	TRBJ2-7	CATRLSDTDYEQYF	TGTGCCACCAGGCTATCGGACACGGACTACGAGCAGTACTTC
NA	TRBV5-1	TRBD1	TRBJ1-1	CASSSDTTGGNTEAFF	TGCGCCAGCAGCTCGGACACGACAGGGGGGAACACTGAAGCTTTCTTT
NA	TRBV30	NA	TRBJ1-5	CAWGPRGGGRGGQPQHF	TGTGCCTGGGGTCCCCGGGGGGGTGGCCGGGGTGGACAGCCCCAGCATTTT
NA	TRBV15	TRBD1	TRBJ1-2	CATSRDLAGTGAYGYTF	TGTGCCACCAGCAGAGATCTCGCCGGGACAGGGGCCTATGGCTACACCTTC
NA	TRBV6-6	NA	TRBJ2-7	CASSPTTNEQYF	TGTGCCAGCAGCCCGACGACCAACGAGCAGTACTTC
NA	TRBV10-3	NA	TRBJ2-1	CAISRGNEQFF	TGTGCCATCAGCAGGGGTAATGAGCAGTTCTTC
NA	TRBV5-6	NA	TRBJ1-6	CASSLGQSTYNSPLHF	TGTGCCAGCAGCTTGGGACAGTCCACCTATAATTCACCCCTCCACTTT
few	TRBV30	TRBD1	TRBJ1-6	CAWKPRDRVSPLHF	TGTGCCTGGAAGCCTCGGGACAGGGTTTCACCCCTCCACTTT
NA	TRBV5-8	NA	TRBJ1-2	CASSLEGLSDGYTF	TGTGCCAGCAGCTTGGAAGGACTTTCGGATGGCTACACCTTC
NA	TRBV11-3	NA	TRBJ2-7	CASSLGGVYEQYF	TGTGCCAGCAGCTTAGGGGGAGTCTACGAGCAGTACTTC
NA	TRBV6-5	TRBD2	TRBJ2-7	CASNQREGDEQYF	TGTGCCAGCAATCAGCGGGAGGGCGACGAGCAGTACTTC
many	TRBV5-4	NA	TRBJ2-5	CASSLDGAQETQYF	TGTGCCAGCAGCTTGGATGGAGCACAAGAGACCCAGTACTTC
NA	TRBV25-1	NA	TRBJ2-5	CASSLYGETQYF	TGTGCCAGCAGTCTATATGGGGAGACCCAGTACTTC
NA	TRBV4-2	NA	TRBJ2-1	CASSQERTVGLNEQFF	TGTGCCAGCAGCCAAGAACGTACCGTCGGGCTTAATGAGCAGTTCTTC
NA	TRBV6-5	TRBD2	TRBJ2-7	CASSRSGRGFHEQYF	TGTGCCAGCAGCCGGAGCGGGAGGGGATTCCACGAGCAGTACTTC
NA	TRBV4-1	NA	TRBJ2-2	CASCSRPTGTGELFF	TGCGCCAGCTGCTCCCGCCCCACGGGGACCGGGGAGCTGTTTTTT
NA	TRBV4-3	TRBD1	TRBJ1-1	CASSHNTGGANTEAFF	TGCGCCAGCAGCCATAATACAGGGGGCGCAAACACTGAAGCTTTCTTT
NA	TRBV6-5	NA	TRBJ2-2	CASSYNTGELFF	TGTGCCAGCAGTTACAATACTGGGGAGCTGTTTTTT
NA	TRBV19	NA	TRBJ1-5	CASSRAGAGYSNQPQHF	TGTGCCAGTAGTAGAGCAGGGGCTGGATATAGCAATCAGCCCCAGCATTTT
NA	TRBV11-1	NA	TRBJ2-5	CASSLSTPAAQYF	TGTGCCAGCAGCTTATCCACCCCTGCGGCCCAGTACTTC